These 6 T cell receptor beta chains were all obtained from the same sample, sequenced in a study of T-cell reconstitution after alpha-beta-depleted transplantation in children. Preparation of the TCRbeta library used unique molecular identifiers. MiXCR, applied by TCRdb to the PCR reads, yields one record per CDR3 protein. The sample holds 98,000 or so distinct CDR3 sequences, more than 20% seen once. The sample in question was PBMCs, obtained before TCRalphabeta/CD19-depleted stem cell transplant. These receptors all stem from a boy aged 2 to 10 with acute lymphoblastic leukemia, due to receive a stem cell transplant.

The rearrangement links TRBV5-6 to TRBJ2-1, with D perhaps being TRBD1 or TRBD2 (5 bases each). The CDR3 has 13 residues. V lost 1 base to trimming and J lost 6 bases, with 8 bases between them. Germline values: CDR1 SGHDT, CDR2 YYEEEE. The DNA for the CDR3 is TGTGCCAGCAGCTTGAGAGGGGTCAATGAGCAGTTCTTC. Protein sequence: CASSLRGVNEQFF.

A single count supports this clonotype. This chain connects TRBV11-2 to TRBJ2-7; TRBD1 agrees at 9 bases. Trimming removed 1 base from V and 4 bases from J; junction bases left unmatched: 5. Germline CDR1 SGHAT, CDR2 FQNNGV. CDR3 length: 15 residues. This chain's CDR3 is CASSLGDRGGYEQYF. In DNA form, the CDR3 reads TGTGCCAGCAGCTTAGGCGACAGGGGGGGGTACGAGCAGTACTTC.

A few counts support this clonotype. CDR3: CAISEPPTGSNEQFF. In DNA form, the CDR3 reads TGTGCCATCAGTGAGCCCCCGACAGGTAGCAATGAGCAGTTCTTC. The chain carries TRBV10-3 and TRBJ2-1; D may be TRBD1 (6 bases). The length of the CDR3 is 15 residues. V lost 2 bases and J 6 bases, leaving 14 bases between the germline ends. Germline V gene data show CDR1 as ENHRY and CDR2 as SYGVKD.

CDR3 amino acids: CASSSAGEASAFF. CDR3 sequence (DNA): TGTGCCAGCAGCTCCGCTGGGGAGGCGAGTGCTTTCTTT. V and J are TRBV5-6 and TRBJ1-1; D not certain. V gave up 3 bases and J gave up 11 bases, with 17 bases separating them. This CDR3 contains 13 residues. Per germline, CDR1 SGHDT and CDR2 YYEEEE.

This clonotype was seen a few times. The chain carries TRBV6-5 and TRBJ2-3; D is unclear. The CDR3 length is 14 residues. The germline gives CDR1 MNHEY, CDR2 SVGAGI. V was clipped by 4 bases and J by 3 bases, with 11 bases between them. Here the CDR3 DNA reads TGTGCCAGCAGTTTCAAGGTGGAGACAGATACGCAGTATTTT. This encodes CASSFKVETDTQYF.

The rearrangement links TRBV5-4 to TRBJ2-3; tentatively, D is TRBD1 (7 bases). Trimming pared 9 bases from V and 0 bases from J, leaving 20 bases between. In germline, CDR1 is SGHNT, CDR2 YYREEE (reference sequence). CDR3 length: 16 residues. The CDR3 loop is CAISALTGRSTDTQYF. In nucleotides, the CDR3 is TGTGCCATCTCAGCCCTGACAGGGAGGAGCACAGATACGCAGTATTTT.